A single sample is the source of the 21 T cell receptor beta chains below, sequenced in a study of metastatic and nonmetastatic thyroid tumors. Patients had received no treatment of any kind before thyroid surgery. TCRdb re-called the PCR reads through MiXCR. The sample consists of roughly 12,000 clones, 30% to 35% of them appearing once. Sequencing input: tumor tissue. These TCRs come from a female donor with papillary thyroid cancer or a benign thyroid nodule (not recorded which). Some clones in this sample may be carry-over from other donors' samples.

By share, this clone ranks as medium-sized. The chain has TRBV27 and TRBJ2-1; 10 positions match TRBD2. J gave up 10 bases and V 6 bases, and 12 bases lay outside the gene matches. The CDR3 extends over 15 amino acids. Germline V gene lookup returns CDR1 MNHEY and CDR2 SMNVEV (reference sequence). The CDR3 region has the DNA TGTGCCAGCAGCCTGGGGCTAGCGGGAGCTGGGGAGCAGTTCTTC. The encoded protein is CASSLGLAGAGEQFF.

Ten or more counts support this clone. The V gene is TRBV7-2, the J gene TRBJ2-5, with 12 bases matching TRBD2. In germline, CDR1 is SGHTA, CDR2 FQGNSA. The junction had 6 bases not matched to a gene; V was cut back by 0 bases and J by 1 base. CDR3 length: 18 amino acids. CDR3 in amino acids: CASSLAPSGGAGQETQYF. CDR3 nucleotides: TGTGCCAGCAGCTTAGCACCTAGCGGGGGGGCGGGCCAAGAGACCCAGTACTTC.

This clone qualifies as medium-sized (0.01 to 0.1%). The genes are TRBV24-1 and TRBJ2-1; 10 bases line up with TRBD2. Looked up from germline, CDR1 is KGHDR and CDR2 is SFDVKD. V shed 3 bases, J shed 5 bases, and the junction held 9 bases outside the gene matches. The length of the CDR3 is 17 residues. The CDR3 DNA sequence: TGTGCCACCAGTGATAATACCGGGACTAGCGACCACAATGAGCAGTTCTTC. Its protein product is CATSDNTGTSDHNEQFF.

This clone has a handful of counts. V and J are TRBV5-1 and TRBJ2-7; no clear D. The CDR3 sequence is 15 residues long. The germline V gene encodes CDR1 SGHRS and CDR2 YFSETQ. Trimming cost V 4 bases and J 0 bases, with 14 bases left between them. The CDR3 sequence is CASSADGYSSYEQYF. CDR3 in DNA: TGCGCCAGCAGCGCGGATGGGTACAGCTCCTACGAGCAGTACTTC.

On this clone: One end of the junction does not line up with germline, which may come from a read error. CDR3 sequence reads: CAGSSGRLAGKSGYEQYF. CDR3 sequence (DNA): TGTGCCGGCAGCTCAGGGCGTCTAGCGGGAAAATCCGGATACGAGCAGTACTTC. The V gene is TRBV7-8, the J gene TRBJ2-7; 9 nucleotides match TRBD2. Germline values: CDR1 SGHVS, CDR2 FQNEAQ. This CDR3 is built from 18 residues.

This clone is classed as medium-sized. J is TRBJ2-7 and V is TRBV2, with D maybe TRBD2 (6 bases). The CDR3 sequence is 14 residues long. Trimming cost V 8 bases and J 0 bases, with 14 bases left between them. The germline V gene has CDR1 SNHLY and CDR2 FYNNEI. The CDR3 loop reads CASGFGGLSYEQYF. The CDR3, as DNA: TGTGCCAGCGGATTCGGGGGACTCTCCTACGAGCAGTACTTC.

This clone was picked up many times. The V call is TRBV20-1, the J call TRBJ1-5; D call uncertain. The V gene lost 4 bases and the J gene lost 0 bases, with 10 bases spanning the gap. The CDR3 spans 14 residues. Germline V gene sequence: CDR1 DFQATT, CDR2 SNEGSKA (reference sequence). CDR3 coding DNA: TGCAGTGCTACCTACGGGGATAGCAATCAGCCCCAGCATTTT. It encodes CSATYGDSNQPQHF.

By share, this clone ranks as medium-sized. The chain has TRBV6-1 and TRBJ2-1; TRBD2 matches 7 bases. CDR1 is MNHNS, CDR2 SASEGT, per germline. The CDR3 runs 13 residues. Unmatched junction bases numbered 6, after V lost 8 bases and J lost 5 bases. CDR3 in amino acids: CASEKRGHNEQFF. The CDR3 coding sequence is TGTGCCAGCGAGAAGCGGGGACACAATGAGCAGTTCTTC.

J is TRBJ2-7 and V is TRBV14; 8 bases are a match to TRBD2. The trim removed 1 base at V and 8 bases at J, leaving 13 bases unmatched. The germline CDR1 and CDR2 sequences are SGHDN and FVKESK. This CDR3 contains 16 residues. The DNA for the CDR3 is TGTGCCAGCAGCCAAGCCCCGACTAGCGTGACGGAGCAGCAGTACTTC. Its protein is CASSQAPTSVTEQQYF. The variable domain in full, completed from reference TRBV14 and TRBJ2-7, reads EAGVTQFPSHSVIEKGQTVTLRCDPISGHDNLYWYRRVMGKEIKFLLHFVKESKQDESGMPNNRFLAERTGGTYSTLKVQPAELEDSGVYFCASSQAPTSVTEQQYFGPGTRLTVT.

The table lists this clone with a count of one. V is TRBV5-1 and J is TRBJ2-3, with 9 bases lining up with TRBD1. Germline V gene sequence: CDR1 SGHRS, CDR2 YFSETQ. This CDR3 region has 14 residues. J gave up 4 bases and V 5 bases, and 5 bases lay outside the gene matches. CDR3 protein: CASSTGGRSDTQYF. CDR3 nucleotides: TGCGCCAGCAGTACAGGGGGCCGGTCAGATACGCAGTATTTT.

This clone is medium-sized (0.01 to 0.1%) by share. The V call is TRBV5-1, the J call TRBJ2-7; perhaps TRBD1 as D (6 bases). The CDR3 contains 11 residues. The germline gives CDR1 SGHRS, CDR2 YFSETQ. V was shortened by 4 bases and J by 7 bases, with 9 bases between the two germline ends. The CDR3 loop reads CASSLDREQYF. CDR3 DNA: TGCGCCAGCAGCCTCGACAGGGAGCAGTACTTC.

This clone is labeled medium-sized. The chain joins TRBV20-1 to TRBJ2-1; 10 bases match TRBD2. Germline CDR1 is DFQATT and CDR2 is SNEGSKA (reference sequence). CDR3 size: 15 residues. Trimming at V came to 0 bases and at J to 7 bases, leaving 6 bases not matched to a gene. For the CDR3, the DNA is TGCAGTGCTAGAGATCCTAGCGGGAGCTATAATGAGCAGTTCTTC. Residues: CSARDPSGSYNEQFF.

The sample holds a few counts of this clone. This chain links TRBV12-3 or TRBV12-4 with TRBJ2-1; D may be TRBD1 (5 bases). This CDR3 has 12 amino acids. Deletions cut 5 bases from V and 8 bases from J, with 10 bases between. CDR3 sequence (DNA): TGTGCCAGCAGTATCGACAGATATGAGCAGTTCTTC. Encoded protein: CASSIDRYEQFF.

The chain couples TRBV18 to TRBJ2-7, with 7 bases matching TRBD1. The V and J ends lost 2 bases and 3 bases, in that order; junction bases with no gene match: 4. CDR1 KGHSH and CDR2 LQKENI come from the germline V gene. The CDR3 has 14 residues. CDR3 amino acids: CASSPRGGVYEQYF. The CDR3 DNA reads TGTGCCAGCTCACCAAGAGGGGGCGTCTACGAGCAGTACTTC.

V usage is TRBV12-5 and J usage is TRBJ2-1; 10 bases are shared with TRBD2. The CDR3 contains 15 residues. CDR1 is LGHNT, CDR2 FRNRAP, per germline. The V and J ends lost 5 bases and 4 bases, in that order; junction bases with no gene match: 5. The CDR3 DNA reads TGTGCTAGTGGTACCCCAGCGGGAGGGTACAATGAGCAGTTCTTC. Amino acid sequence: CASGTPAGGYNEQFF.

This clone has ten or more counts. V is TRBV27 and J is TRBJ2-5; a weak D match, TRBD1 (5 bases). The CDR3 is 14 residues long. Trimming took off 0 bases at V and 2 bases at J, with 7 bases between the two ends. Germline V gene sequence: CDR1 MNHEY, CDR2 SMNVEV (reference sequence). CDR3: CASSLSRAQETQYF. The CDR3 DNA reads TGTGCCAGCAGTTTATCCAGGGCTCAAGAGACCCAGTACTTC.

The gene calls are TRBV20-1 and TRBJ2-2, with D perhaps TRBD2 (5 bases). Trimming stripped 5 bases from V and 3 bases from J, with 13 bases between. Per germline, CDR1 DFQATT and CDR2 SNEGSKA (reference sequence). The CDR3 is 14 residues long. In nucleotides, the CDR3 is TGCAGTGCTCGGGCTAGCTCGTACACCGGGGAGCTGTTTTTT. It encodes CSARASSYTGELFF.

The chain carries TRBV11-2 and TRBJ2-7; D is possibly TRBD1 (5 bases). The length of the CDR3 is 12 residues. Germline CDR1 reads SGHAT; CDR2 reads FQNNGV. The germline V and J ends were trimmed by 5 bases and 3 bases, with 8 bases remaining between them. This CDR3 is CASSQGSYEQYF. In nucleotides, the CDR3 is TGTGCCAGCAGCCAGGGCAGCTACGAGCAGTACTTC.

The chain carries TRBV6-2 or TRBV6-3 and TRBJ1-3, with a weak D call TRBD1 (6 bases). V lost 7 bases to trimming and J lost 4 bases, with 20 bases between them. The CDR3 totals 16 residues. Germline CDR1 reads MNHEY; CDR2 reads SVGEGT. The CDR3 DNA sequence: TGTGCCAGCATCTCCGGGGACATTGGAGACGGAAACACCATATATTTT. As protein: CASISGDIGDGNTIYF.

This clone is termed medium-sized. This sequence joins TRBV11-3 and TRBJ2-1; 10 bases map to TRBD2. Germline V lookup: CDR1 SGHNT, CDR2 YENEEA. The CDR3 totals 14 residues. Trimming at V came to 5 bases and at J to 5 bases, leaving 3 bases not matched to a gene. The CDR3 DNA is TGTGCCAGCAGCCTCACTAGCGGGGACAATGAGCAGTTCTTC. It specifies CASSLTSGDNEQFF. The whole variable domain, remainder taken from reference TRBV11-3 and TRBJ2-1, is EAGVVQSPRYKIIEKKQPVAFWCNPISGHNTLYWYLQNLGQGPELLIRYENEEAVDDSQLPKDRFSAERLKGVDSTLKIQPAELGDSAVYLCASSLTSGDNEQFFGPGTRLTVL.

This clone was counted once. The chain couples TRBV20-1 to TRBJ2-7, with 7 bases lining up with TRBD2. The CDR3 loop spans 13 amino acids. Per germline, CDR1 DFQATT and CDR2 SNEGSKA (reference sequence). V shed 6 bases and J 2 bases; nucleotides not matched to a gene: 7. The CDR3 loop reads CSAISGEPYEQYF. The CDR3, as DNA: TGCAGTGCCATAAGCGGGGAACCCTACGAGCAGTACTTC.